The rows below give T cell receptor beta chains drawn from one sample of a study of T cells in Graves' hyperthyroidism and ophthalmopathy. TCRdb passed the multiplex PCR reads through MiXCR, listing each CDR3 protein once. The sample has 550,000 to 600,000 distinct CDR3 sequences, approximately 14% seen once. Sequencing used blood. These receptors came from a woman between 18 and 29 years old with Graves' ophthalmopathy. Each CDR3 is given with its conserved first and last residue. A D gene is named only where the DNA matches it firmly. Clone size appears in some rows only: once, few, many, or a class for an expanded clone.

v_call,j_call,d_call,clone_size,cdr3_nt,cdr3_aa
TRBV12-3/TRBV12-4,TRBJ1-1,NA,many,TGTGCGAGTCAGCCGATGATGAACACTGAAGCTTTCTTT,CASQPMMNTEAFF
TRBV6-4,TRBJ2-1,NA,few,TGTGCCAGCAGTGACTCGATTAGGGAACCCATGAACTCCTACAATGAGCAGTTCTTC,CASSDSIREPMNSYNEQFF
TRBV20-1,TRBJ2-1,TRBD2,many,TGCAGTGCAGACGGCGGGAGGGTCGGGAATGAGCAGTTCTTC,CSADGGRVGNEQFF
TRBV19,TRBJ1-5,NA,many,TGTGCCAGTAGTCGTGGGTACGATCAGCCCCAGCATTTT,CASSRGYDQPQHF
TRBV6-2/TRBV6-3,TRBJ2-6,NA,few,TGTGCCAGCAGTTACCCGGACGACTCTGGGGCCAACGTCCTGACTTTC,CASSYPDDSGANVLTF
TRBV7-7,TRBJ2-3,NA,NA,TGTGCTAGCAGCTTAGACGGTAATACGCAGTATTTT,CASSLDGNTQYF
TRBV20-1,TRBJ2-3,TRBD1,many,TGCAGTGCTTGGGGACAGGCTAGCACAGATACGCAGTATTTT,CSAWGQASTDTQYF
TRBV3-1,TRBJ2-3,TRBD2,few,TGTGCCAGCAGCCCCGTAGGCCCGACTAGCGGGAGCTCAGATACGCAGTATTTT,CASSPVGPTSGSSDTQYF
TRBV7-9,TRBJ1-4,NA,NA,TGTGCCAGCAGCCCACGGGCCATGGAAAATGAAAAACTGTTTTTT,CASSPRAMENEKLFF
TRBV30,TRBJ2-3,NA,many,TGTGCCTGGAGTGCCCCCCACCCAGATACGCAGTATTTT,CAWSAPHPDTQYF
TRBV6-2/TRBV6-3,TRBJ2-6,TRBD2,many,TGTGCCAGCAGCTCACCAGCGGGAGCGTCTGGGGCCAACGTCCTGACTTTC,CASSSPAGASGANVLTF
TRBV10-3,TRBJ2-3,TRBD2,few,TGTGCCATCAGTGGCCCCCCCTCGGGGGGGCAGGACACAGATACGCAGTATTTT,CAISGPPSGGQDTDTQYF
TRBV2,TRBJ1-3,NA,many,TGTGCCAGCAGTGGACAGAGCTCTGGAAACACCATATATTTT,CASSGQSSGNTIYF
TRBV24-1,TRBJ2-5,NA,many,TGTGCCACCAGTGATTTGGGGTCAAATGGAGAGACCCAGTACTTC,CATSDLGSNGETQYF